These 15 T cell receptor beta chains were sequenced from one sample in a study of shared clonotypes between healthy human individuals. Repertoires were generated with immunoSEQ multiplex PCR, while TCRdb's copy carries only in-frame clones and drops some. The top ten hold about 0.34% of the sample, which has under 1,900,000 clones, approximately 98.5% seen once. The sequencing sample was made of naive CD4+ T cells sorted from blood. Subset indicated: CD45RA+ positively selected. These receptor sequences come from a man aged 25 to 40 in good health.

The V and J genes are TRBV28 and TRBJ2-5, with D possibly TRBD1 on 6 matching bases. V was trimmed by 2 bases and J by 0 bases, leaving 7 bases between them. This CDR3 has 14 amino acids. The germline CDR1 and CDR2 sequences are MDHEN and SYDVKM. CDR3 sequence: CASSLAGDQETQYF. The CDR3 nucleotides are TGTGCCAGCAGTTTAGCAGGGGACCAAGAGACCCAGTACTTC. The full variable domain, completed using reference TRBV28 and TRBJ2-5, is DVKVTQSSRYLVKRTGEKVFLECVQDMDHENMFWYRQDPGLGLRLIYFSYDVKMKEKGDIPEGYSVSREKKERFSLILESASTNQTSMYLCASSLAGDQETQYFGPGTRLLVL.

V gene TRBV28 combines with J gene TRBJ2-7, with D perhaps matching TRBD2 (5 bases). Germline V gene data show CDR1 as MDHEN and CDR2 as SYDVKM. V lost 4 bases and J lost 4, with 17 bases in between. The CDR3 length is 15 residues. CDR3 DNA: TGTGCCAGCAGTTCCTGGGGAGAAGTCGCATACGAGCAGTACTTC. It codes for CASSSWGEVAYEQYF.

This chain uses TRBV10-1 with TRBJ2-2; D is perhaps TRBD1 or TRBD2 (7 bases each). The germline V gene has CDR1 WNHNN and CDR2 SYGVQD (reference sequence). The CDR3 length is 16 residues. V was shortened by 2 bases and J by 4 bases, with 14 bases between the two germline ends. The CDR3 reads CASSEREGASTGELFF. The DNA of the CDR3 is TGCGCCAGCAGTGAGAGGGAGGGGGCCAGCACCGGGGAGCTGTTTTTT.

The chain combines TRBV11-2 with TRBJ2-5; TRBD1 matches at 7 bases. V gave up 5 bases and J gave up 2 bases; unmatched junction bases: 11. The CDR3 is 16 residues long. Germline assignment: CDR1 SGHAT and CDR2 FQNNGV. CDR3 residues: CASSPRWGQYQETQYF. The DNA for the CDR3 is TGTGCCAGCAGCCCAAGATGGGGACAGTATCAAGAGACCCAGTACTTC.

The V gene is TRBV4-2, the J gene TRBJ2-3; 8 bases are a match to TRBD2. V gave up 0 bases and J gave up 4 bases; unmatched junction bases: 12. Per germline, CDR1 LGHNA and CDR2 YNFKEQ. The CDR3 has 18 amino acids. CDR3 sequence reads: CASSQEVLGAGASDTQYF. The CDR3 nucleotides are TGTGCCAGCAGCCAAGAAGTTTTGGGAGCGGGAGCTTCAGATACGCAGTATTTT.

This clone was seen a single time. V usage is TRBV28 and J usage is TRBJ2-3; possibly TRBD2 for D (6 bases). This CDR3 region has 14 residues. Germline loops: CDR1 MDHEN, CDR2 SYDVKM. V was trimmed by 7 bases and J by 2 bases, leaving 13 bases between them. The CDR3 spells CASKDSGFTDTQYF. CDR3 sequence (DNA): TGTGCCAGCAAGGATAGCGGCTTCACAGATACGCAGTATTTT. Filled out from reference TRBV28 and TRBJ2-3, the complete variable domain reads DVKVTQSSRYLVKRTGEKVFLECVQDMDHENMFWYRQDPGLGLRLIYFSYDVKMKEKGDIPEGYSVSREKKERFSLILESASTNQTSMYLCASKDSGFTDTQYFGPGTRLTVL.

The rearrangement joins TRBV28 to TRBJ1-5; maybe TRBD1 (6 bases). V lost 6 bases and J lost 5, with 20 bases in between. CDR1 MDHEN and CDR2 SYDVKM come from the germline V gene. The CDR3 sequence is 16 residues long. The CDR3 nucleotides read TGTGCCAGCAGCACCGGACAGAGGGGCATGGATCAGCCCCAGCATTTT. This translates into CASSTGQRGMDQPQHF.

The chain has TRBV6-1 and TRBJ2-3; D ambiguous. Germline V gene sequence: CDR1 MNHNS, CDR2 SASEGT. The CDR3 totals 11 residues. V was shortened by 3 bases and J by 5 bases, with 3 bases between the two germline ends. DNA of the CDR3: TGTGCCAGCAGTGAGAAAGATACGCAGTATTTT. Protein sequence: CASSEKDTQYF.

The chain couples TRBV7-8 to TRBJ2-7; TRBD1 aligns across 8 bases. This CDR3 has 13 amino acids. Germline CDR1 and CDR2: SGHVS and FQNEAQ. J lost 7 bases, V lost 6 bases, and 8 bases had no gene match. As DNA, the CDR3 is TGTGCCAGCAGTGTGGACAGGGTTTTTGAGCAGTACTTC. As protein: CASSVDRVFEQYF.

The chain combines TRBV4-1 with TRBJ2-1; D call uncertain. The CDR3 is 12 amino acids. Trimming shortened V by 1 base and J by 9 bases, and 7 bases separated the two germline ends. From germline, CDR1 is MGHRA and CDR2 YSYEKL. CDR3 bases: TGCGCCAGCAGCCAAGCGTCTAGTGAGCAGTTCTTC. Amino acid sequence: CASSQASSEQFF.

This rearrangement joins TRBV19 to TRBJ1-4; D ambiguous. Germline V gene sequence: CDR1 LNHDA, CDR2 SQIVND (reference sequence). The CDR3 is 14 amino acids. The germline V and J ends were trimmed by 1 base and 8 bases, with 11 bases remaining between them. The chain's CDR3 is CASSIGRDLEKLFF. The CDR3 coding sequence is TGTGCCAGTAGTATAGGCCGGGATTTGGAAAAACTGTTTTTT.

The chain joins TRBV19 to TRBJ2-3; D is perhaps TRBD2 (6 bases). The CDR3 length is 13 residues. Trimming removed 5 bases at V and 2 bases at J, with 8 bases between. Germline V gene sequence: CDR1 LNHDA, CDR2 SQIVND (reference sequence). The CDR3 nucleotides are TGTGCCAGTAGTGGCGGGACCACAGATACGCAGTATTTT. This translates into CASSGGTTDTQYF. Full variable domain (outside the CDR3, taken from reference TRBV19 and TRBJ2-3): DGGITQSPKYLFRKEGQNVTLSCEQNLNHDAMYWYRQDPGQGLRLIYYSQIVNDFQKGDIAEGYSVSREKKESFPLTVTSAQKNPTAFYLCASSGGTTDTQYFGPGTRLTVL.

As to this clone: This specimen includes other DNA sequences encoding the same CDR3. The genes are TRBV9 and TRBJ1-2; D not resolved. The CDR3 is 14 residues long. Germline V gene sequence: CDR1 SGDLS, CDR2 YYNGEE. V was pared by 0 bases and J by 2 bases, with 8 bases between. CDR3: CASSVVGGNYGYTF. CDR3 bases: TGTGCCAGCAGCGTAGTTGGCGGAAACTATGGCTACACCTTC.

The gene calls are TRBV2 and TRBJ1-1; D not resolved. Germline V CDR1 and CDR2: SNHLY, FYNNEI. This CDR3 spans 14 amino acids. The V gene lost 5 bases and the J gene lost 0 bases, with 10 bases spanning the gap. The DNA of the CDR3 is TGTGCCAGCAGTTTACAACACATGAACACTGAAGCTTTCTTT. Protein: CASSLQHMNTEAFF.

This sequence joins TRBV5-1 and TRBJ2-2; possible D gene TRBD1, 6 bases. Germline assignment: CDR1 SGHRS and CDR2 YFSETQ. The CDR3 spans 16 residues. The V end lost 0 bases, the J end lost 1 base, and 10 bases lay between the germline ends. The CDR3: CASSLATGQNTGELFF. The DNA for the CDR3 is TGCGCCAGCAGCTTGGCAACGGGACAGAACACCGGGGAGCTGTTTTTT.